A selection of T cell receptor beta chains follows, all from one sample in a study of T cell responses to AZD1222 COVID-19 vaccine. Profiled with immunoSEQ multiplex PCR; TCRdb holds only in-frame clones, not every one. The table has around 100,000 clones, roughly 86% seen once. The sequencing here drew on peripheral blood, taken on day 0 of AZD1222 vaccination. Receptors were obtained from an adult in good health. Both conserved end residues are part of each CDR3. The D gene is left open where the match is weak. Some rows mark clone size as missing; the rest say once, few, many or name a class of expanded clone.

abundance	d_gene	v_gene	j_gene	CDR3nt	CDR3aa
-	-	TRBV20-1	TRBJ2-3	TGCAGTGCCGCGTTAACAGATACGCAGTATTTT	CSAALTDTQYF
-	-	TRBV5-5	TRBJ2-7	TGTGCCAGCAGCTTGGTGAGAACTACCTACGAGCAGTACTTC	CASSLVRTTYEQYF
-	-	TRBV18	TRBJ2-1	TGTGCCAGCTCACCAAGGCCCAGTAGCTCCTACAATGAGCAGTTCTTC	CASSPRPSSSYNEQFF
-	-	TRBV7-3	TRBJ2-1	TGTGCCAGCAGCTCCGACAGGAACCCCTACAATGAGCAGTTCTTC	CASSSDRNPYNEQFF
-	-	TRBV4-3	TRBJ2-3	TGCGCCAGCAGCCAAGTTGGGTCAGGAACTACAGATACGCAGTATTTT	CASSQVGSGTTDTQYF
-	TRBD1	TRBV28	TRBJ1-4	TGTGCCAGCAGTTTATTGGGGACAGGGGAGGCTAATGAAAAACTGTTTTTT	CASSLLGTGEANEKLFF
once	-	TRBV18	TRBJ1-1	TGTGCCAGCTCACCAAGGGCGGATGAAGCTTTCTTT	CASSPRADEAFF
-	-	TRBV21-1	TRBJ1-1	TGTGCCAGCAGCTTAAGGAGGGGGATACGGTCTGAAGCTTTCTTT	CASSLRRGIRSEAFF
-	-	TRBV3-1/TRBV3-2	TRBJ1-1	TGTGCCAGCAGCCAAGGGACCGCGAACACTGAAGCTTTCTTT	CASSQGTANTEAFF
-	-	TRBV28	TRBJ1-2	TGTGCCAGCAGTTTAGACTATGGCTACACCTTC	CASSLDYGYTF
-	-	TRBV29-1	TRBJ2-5	TGCAGCGTTGTCATCAGGGGAGAGACCCAGTACTTC	CSVVIRGETQYF
-	-	TRBV27	TRBJ2-2	TGTGCCAGCAGTCCGAAACCCCTAGCCCCCCCCGGGGAGCTGTTTTTT	CASSPKPLAPPGELFF
-	-	TRBV7-2	TRBJ2-5	TGTGCCAGCAGCTTAGAGTGGCCAGCGTACCACTTC	CASSLEWPAYHF
-	-	TRBV9	TRBJ1-2	TGTGCCAGCAGCCCCCGGAGGGTGGGGGGTATCTATGGCTACACCTTC	CASSPRRVGGIYGYTF
-	-	TRBV11-2	TRBJ2-7	TGTGCCAGCAGCTTCTGGTATCGGGGCTACGAGCAGTACTTC	CASSFWYRGYEQYF
-	-	TRBV29-1	TRBJ1-1	TGCAGCGCGTTCCCCCATGGGGTGGGGGTACGGACTGAAGCTTTCTTT	CSAFPHGVGVRTEAFF
-	-	TRBV5-1	TRBJ2-3	TGCGCCAGCAGCTTTGGACAGTTGGAAACAGATACGCAGTATTTT	CASSFGQLETDTQYF
-	-	TRBV7-8	TRBJ1-2	TGTGCCAGCAGCTCCCGCCGACTGCAGTCTAACTATGGCTACACCTTC	CASSSRRLQSNYGYTF
-	-	TRBV4-1	TRBJ1-3	TGCGCCAGCAGCCAAACCGACTCATACTCTGGAAACACCATATATTTT	CASSQTDSYSGNTIYF
few	-	TRBV19	TRBJ1-1	TGTGCCAGTAGTATAAATCGGGGAACTGAAGCTTTCTTT	CASSINRGTEAFF
-	-	TRBV6-5	TRBJ2-7	TGTGCCAGCAGTTCTCCGGTCGGGGGCGTTTACGAGCAGTACTTC	CASSSPVGGVYEQYF
-	TRBD1	TRBV5-4	TRBJ1-2	TGTGCCAGCAGCGCGGACAGGGTCGGCGGCTACACCTTC	CASSADRVGGYTF
-	-	TRBV19	TRBJ1-6	TGTGCCAGTAGCCAACAGGGTACCGACTATAATTCACCCCTCCACTTT	CASSQQGTDYNSPLHF
-	-	TRBV19	TRBJ2-5	TGTGCCAGTAGTATAGATCTATCGGCGGGCCGGGGGACCCAGTACTTC	CASSIDLSAGRGTQYF
-	-	TRBV11-2	TRBJ1-1	TGTGCCAGCAGCTTAGATCGGCTCAGCCCTTTGAACACTGAAGCTTTCTTT	CASSLDRLSPLNTEAFF
-	-	TRBV6-5	TRBJ2-3	TGTGCCAGCAGTTATTCCGGGACTTACACAGATACGCAGTATTTT	CASSYSGTYTDTQYF
-	TRBD2	TRBV5-1	TRBJ2-2	TGCGCCAGCAGCGGTCTTTTGTTGGCTAGCGGGGTTAACACCGGGGAGCTGTTTTTT	CASSGLLLASGVNTGELFF
-	-	TRBV12-3/TRBV12-4	TRBJ1-5	TGTGCCAGCAGTTTTGGGGGCTCTCAGCCCCAGCATTTT	CASSFGGSQPQHF
-	TRBD2	TRBV24-1	TRBJ2-7	TGTGCCACCAGTGACCATGGACTAGCGGGAGGGCCCCGCGAGCAGTACTTC	CATSDHGLAGGPREQYF
-	-	TRBV6-5	TRBJ2-7	TGTGCCAGCAGTTACAGCCAAACGACCTACGAGCAGTACTTC	CASSYSQTTYEQYF
-	-	TRBV12-3/TRBV12-4	TRBJ2-1	TGTGCCAGCAACGTCCTAGGGGTAAATGAGCAGTTCTTC	CASNVLGVNEQFF
-	-	TRBV19	TRBJ1-3	TGTGCCAGTAGTATAGAAGGTCGGGCGTACGGAAACACCATATATTTT	CASSIEGRAYGNTIYF
-	-	TRBV7-9	TRBJ2-1	TGTGCCAGCAGCTCAAATCCAGTCGATGAGCAGTTCTTC	CASSSNPVDEQFF
once	-	TRBV19	TRBJ1-5	TGTGCCAGTAGTATCTTCCGGGGGCCCCAGCATTTT	CASSIFRGPQHF
-	-	TRBV27	TRBJ1-1	TGTGCCAGCAGTCAAGGAGACGCACCGTTCACTGAAGCTTTCTTT	CASSQGDAPFTEAFF
-	-	TRBV6-2/TRBV6-3	TRBJ1-1	TGTGCCAGCAGCCCAACGGGACGGATGAACACTGAAGCTTTCTTT	CASSPTGRMNTEAFF
-	-	TRBV5-1	TRBJ1-4	TGCGCCAGCAGCTCCGATTCACCAAACGCGGAAAAACTGTTTTTT	CASSSDSPNAEKLFF